This T cell receptor (beta chain) was found in a study of blood T cell repertoires in COVID-19. Study at large: Samples taken during acute and convalescent COVID-19 were collected in the United States, Italy and Spain. The analysed material was cDNA or gDNA that came from T cells, B-cell-depleted T cells, or PBMCs.

Original data processing: Estimation of nucleated cell counts relied on the amplification of reference gene primers. Profiled with immunoSEQ multiplex PCR; TCRdb holds only in-frame clones, not every one. The D gene and trimming were derived from the DNA, and the V and J assignments and clone size from that table. The sample includes some 250,000 clones, roughly 88% of them seen just once. The CDR3 is 14 residues long. CDR1 is SGDLS and CDR2 is YYNGEE in the germline V gene. Trimming removed 4 bases from V and 2 bases from J, with 9 bases in between. This sequence originates from a human donor in a cohort sampled during active COVID-19. The chain carries TRBV9 and TRBJ2-2, with D unresolved. Sequencing was carried out using peripheral blood. This CDR3 reads CASSPSSNTGELFF. CDR3 nucleotide sequence: TGTGCCAGCAGCCCCTCCTCCAACACCGGGGAGCTGTTTTTT.